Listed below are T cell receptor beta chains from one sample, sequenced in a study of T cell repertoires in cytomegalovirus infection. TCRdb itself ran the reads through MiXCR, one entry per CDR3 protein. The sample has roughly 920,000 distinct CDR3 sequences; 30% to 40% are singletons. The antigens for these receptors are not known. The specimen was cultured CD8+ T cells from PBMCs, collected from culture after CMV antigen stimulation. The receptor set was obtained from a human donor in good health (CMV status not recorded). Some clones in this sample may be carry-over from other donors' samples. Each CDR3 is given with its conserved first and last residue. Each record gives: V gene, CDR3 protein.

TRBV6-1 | CASTPGRPVSYEQYF
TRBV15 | CAIRGGQGEAFF
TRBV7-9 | CASSPGGVDTEAFF
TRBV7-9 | CASSSRDRGPHTDTQYF
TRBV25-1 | CASSNRDRRYGYTF
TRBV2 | CASPARGGDQETQYF
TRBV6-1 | CALGNTGELFF
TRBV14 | CASSQEFGRTGMMNTEAFF
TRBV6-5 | CASRVGTPYGYTF
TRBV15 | CATSKGPGELFF
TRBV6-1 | CASIVTSGGAGEQFF
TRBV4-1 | CASSQVFSYNEQFF
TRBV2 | CASSDRGHNSPLHF
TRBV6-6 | CASSYSNPGGNEQFF
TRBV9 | CASSPRDIMQETQYF
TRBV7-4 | CASSLALGPSGYTF
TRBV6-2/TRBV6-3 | CASRRPGHAGNEQFF
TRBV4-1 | CASSQAGTGDGKLFF
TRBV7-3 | CASSETPGKSYNEQFF
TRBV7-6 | CASSLGQDYDGYTF
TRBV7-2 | CASSSTGISGNTIYF
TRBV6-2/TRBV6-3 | CASSTPVGEEGNQPQHF
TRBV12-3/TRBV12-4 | CASSDKSNYGYTF
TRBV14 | CASSPRGEGPYGYTF
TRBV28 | CASLRWQEGLAEGNEQFF
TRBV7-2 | CASSLDGFEKYLGGYTF
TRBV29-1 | CSVLLGKAGELFF
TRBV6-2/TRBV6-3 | CASSPLLDEQFF
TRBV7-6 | CASSLTGHTDTQYF
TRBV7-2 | CASSLGALTPNTEAFF
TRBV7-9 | CASSSGQGDTNEKLFF
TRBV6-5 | CASSYRGQSDGYTF
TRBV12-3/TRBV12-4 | CASSGREENEQFF
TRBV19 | CASSFQGGGQPQHF
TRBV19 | CASTLDRTDTEAFF
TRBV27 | CASSLSTGGGANVLTF